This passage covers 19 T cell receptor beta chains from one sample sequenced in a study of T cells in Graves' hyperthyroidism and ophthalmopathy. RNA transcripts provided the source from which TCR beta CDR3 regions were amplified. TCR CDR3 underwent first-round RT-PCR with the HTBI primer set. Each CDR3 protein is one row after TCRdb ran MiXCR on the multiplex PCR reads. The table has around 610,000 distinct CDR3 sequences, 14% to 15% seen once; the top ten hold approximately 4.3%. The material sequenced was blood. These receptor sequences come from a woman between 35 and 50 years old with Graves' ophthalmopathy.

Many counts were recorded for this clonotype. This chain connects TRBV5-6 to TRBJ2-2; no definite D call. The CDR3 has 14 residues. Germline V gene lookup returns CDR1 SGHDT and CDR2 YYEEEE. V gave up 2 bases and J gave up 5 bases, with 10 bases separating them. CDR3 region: CASSLGSWTGELFF. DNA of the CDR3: TGTGCCAGCAGCTTAGGCAGCTGGACCGGGGAGCTGTTTTTT.

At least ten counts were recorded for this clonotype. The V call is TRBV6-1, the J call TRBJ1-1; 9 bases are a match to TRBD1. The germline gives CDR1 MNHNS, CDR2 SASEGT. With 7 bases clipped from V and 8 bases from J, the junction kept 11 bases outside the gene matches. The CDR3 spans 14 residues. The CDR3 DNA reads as TGTGCCAGCACCCGGACAGGGGAGGAATCCGAAGCTTTCTTT. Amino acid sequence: CASTRTGEESEAFF.

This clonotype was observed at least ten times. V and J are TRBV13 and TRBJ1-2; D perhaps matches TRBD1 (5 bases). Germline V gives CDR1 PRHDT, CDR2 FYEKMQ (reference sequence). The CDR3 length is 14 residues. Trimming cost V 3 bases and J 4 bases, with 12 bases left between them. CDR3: CASSLAVGGYGYTF. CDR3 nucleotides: TGTGCCAGCAGCTTGGCGGTGGGGGGCTATGGCTACACCTTC.

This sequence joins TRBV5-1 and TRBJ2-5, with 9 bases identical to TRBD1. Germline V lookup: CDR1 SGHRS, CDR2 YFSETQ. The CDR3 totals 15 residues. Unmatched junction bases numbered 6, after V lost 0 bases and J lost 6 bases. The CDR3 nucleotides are TGCGCCAGCAGCTTGGTGGGACAGGGTCGTCAGACCCAGTACTTC. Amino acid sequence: CASSLVGQGRQTQYF. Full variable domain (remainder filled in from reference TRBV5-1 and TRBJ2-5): KAGVTQTPRYLIKTRGQQVTLSCSPISGHRSVSWYQQTPGQGLQFLFEYFSETQRNKGNFPGRFSGRQFSNSRSEMNVSTLELGDSALYLCASSLVGQGRQTQYFGPGTRLLVL.

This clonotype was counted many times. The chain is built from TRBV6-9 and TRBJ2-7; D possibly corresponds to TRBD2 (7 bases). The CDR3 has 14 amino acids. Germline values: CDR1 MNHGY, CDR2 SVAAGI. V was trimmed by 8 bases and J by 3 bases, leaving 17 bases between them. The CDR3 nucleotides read TGTGCCAGCGGAAGGGCGGGGGCGTGCTACGAGCAGTACTTC. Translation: CASGRAGACYEQYF.

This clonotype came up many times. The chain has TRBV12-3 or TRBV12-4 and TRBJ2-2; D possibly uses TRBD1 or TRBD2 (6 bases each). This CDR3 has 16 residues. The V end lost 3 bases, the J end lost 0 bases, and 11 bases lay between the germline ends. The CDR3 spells CASSLGGQSNTGELFF. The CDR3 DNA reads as TGTGCCAGCAGTTTGGGGGGACAATCGAACACCGGGGAGCTGTTTTTT.

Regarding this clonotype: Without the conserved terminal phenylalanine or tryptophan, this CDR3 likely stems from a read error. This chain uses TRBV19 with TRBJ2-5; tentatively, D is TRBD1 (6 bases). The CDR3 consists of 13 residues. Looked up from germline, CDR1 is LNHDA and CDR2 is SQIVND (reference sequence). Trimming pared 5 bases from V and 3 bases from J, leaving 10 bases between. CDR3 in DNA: TGTGCCAGTAGTTTCGCAGGGGAAGAGACCCAGTACCTC. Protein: CASSFAGEETQYL.

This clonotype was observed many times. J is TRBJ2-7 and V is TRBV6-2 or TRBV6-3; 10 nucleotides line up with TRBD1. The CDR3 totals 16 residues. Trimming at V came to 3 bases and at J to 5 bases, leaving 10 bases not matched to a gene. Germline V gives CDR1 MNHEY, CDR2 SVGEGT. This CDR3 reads CASSYNRDRGENEQYF. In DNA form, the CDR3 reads TGTGCCAGCAGTTATAACCGGGACAGGGGTGAGAACGAGCAGTACTTC.

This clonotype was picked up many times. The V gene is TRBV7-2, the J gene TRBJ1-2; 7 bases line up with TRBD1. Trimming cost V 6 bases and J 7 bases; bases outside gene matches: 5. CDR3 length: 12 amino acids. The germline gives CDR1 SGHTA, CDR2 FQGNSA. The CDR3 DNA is TGTGCCAGCAGTTCGTACAGGGGTGGCTACACCTTC. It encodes CASSSYRGGYTF.

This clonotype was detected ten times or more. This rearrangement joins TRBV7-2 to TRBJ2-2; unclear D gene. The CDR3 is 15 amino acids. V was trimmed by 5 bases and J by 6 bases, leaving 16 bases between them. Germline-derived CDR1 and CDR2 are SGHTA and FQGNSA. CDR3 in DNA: TGTGCCAGCAGCCAAGGACCCTACGGCGCCGGGGAGCTGTTTTTT. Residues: CASSQGPYGAGELFF.

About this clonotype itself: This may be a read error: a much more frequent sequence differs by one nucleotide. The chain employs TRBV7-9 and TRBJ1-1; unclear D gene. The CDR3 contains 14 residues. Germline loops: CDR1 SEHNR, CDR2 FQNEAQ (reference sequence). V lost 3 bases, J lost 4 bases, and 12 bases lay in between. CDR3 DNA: TGTGCCAGCAGCTTCTGGTACCGAGCCACTGAAGCTTTCTTT. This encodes CASSFWYRATEAFF.

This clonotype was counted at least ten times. For the CDR3, the DNA is TGTGCCATCAGTTCGGTTAGGGTGGATAGCAATCAGCCCCAGCATTTT. This gives the protein CAISSVRVDSNQPQHF. The chain couples TRBV10-3 to TRBJ1-5; D unclear. The CDR3 is 16 residues long. Deletions cut 5 bases from V and 0 bases from J, with 14 bases between. Germline V gives CDR1 ENHRY, CDR2 SYGVKD.

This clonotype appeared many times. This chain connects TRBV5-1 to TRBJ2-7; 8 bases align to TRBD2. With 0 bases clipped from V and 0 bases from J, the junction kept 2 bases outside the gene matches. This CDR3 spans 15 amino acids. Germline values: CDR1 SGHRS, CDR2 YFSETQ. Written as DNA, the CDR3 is TGCGCCAGCAGCTTGGTAGCGGGGAGCTCCTACGAGCAGTACTTC. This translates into CASSLVAGSSYEQYF.

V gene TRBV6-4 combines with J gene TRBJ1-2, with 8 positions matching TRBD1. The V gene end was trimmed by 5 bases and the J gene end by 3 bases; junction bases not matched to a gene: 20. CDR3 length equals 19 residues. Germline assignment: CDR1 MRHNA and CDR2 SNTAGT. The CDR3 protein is CASSTRIRIEKDRDYGYTF. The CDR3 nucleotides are TGTGCCAGCAGTACCCGAATCCGGATTGAAAAGGACAGGGACTATGGCTACACCTTC.

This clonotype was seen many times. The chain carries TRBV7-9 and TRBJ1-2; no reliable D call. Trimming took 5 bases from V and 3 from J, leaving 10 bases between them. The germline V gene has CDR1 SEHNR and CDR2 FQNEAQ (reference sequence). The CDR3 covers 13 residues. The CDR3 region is CASSTVEDYGYTF. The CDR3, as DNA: TGTGCCAGCAGCACGGTTGAGGACTATGGCTACACCTTC.

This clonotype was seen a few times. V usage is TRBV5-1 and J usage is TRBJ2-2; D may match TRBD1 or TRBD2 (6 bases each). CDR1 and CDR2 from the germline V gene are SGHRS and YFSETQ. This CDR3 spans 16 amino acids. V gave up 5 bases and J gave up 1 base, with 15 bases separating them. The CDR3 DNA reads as TGCGCCAGCAGTATGGGGGCGGGACGGAACACCGGGGAGCTGTTTTTT. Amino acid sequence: CASSMGAGRNTGELFF.

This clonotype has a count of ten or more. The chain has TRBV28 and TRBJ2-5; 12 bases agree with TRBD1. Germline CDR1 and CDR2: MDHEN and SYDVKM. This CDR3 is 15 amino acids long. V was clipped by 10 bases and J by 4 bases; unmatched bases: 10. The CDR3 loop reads CATSGTGGGGETQYF. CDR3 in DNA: TGTGCCACTTCCGGGACAGGGGGCGGTGGAGAGACCCAGTACTTC.

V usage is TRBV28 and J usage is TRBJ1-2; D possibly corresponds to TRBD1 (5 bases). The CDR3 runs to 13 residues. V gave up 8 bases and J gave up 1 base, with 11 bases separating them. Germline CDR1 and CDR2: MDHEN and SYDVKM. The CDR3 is CASRDGGNYGYTF. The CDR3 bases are TGTGCCAGCCGAGATGGGGGTAACTATGGCTACACCTTC.

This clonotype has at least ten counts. The CDR3 DNA follows: TGTGCCAGCAGCTTTTACACCTACGAGCAGTACTTC. This gives the protein CASSFYTYEQYF. The V call is TRBV11-2, the J call TRBJ2-7; D not certain. The V gene's germline CDR1 is SGHAT and CDR2 FQNNGV. The CDR3 sequence is 12 residues long. V was trimmed by 3 bases and J by 2 bases, leaving 5 bases between them.